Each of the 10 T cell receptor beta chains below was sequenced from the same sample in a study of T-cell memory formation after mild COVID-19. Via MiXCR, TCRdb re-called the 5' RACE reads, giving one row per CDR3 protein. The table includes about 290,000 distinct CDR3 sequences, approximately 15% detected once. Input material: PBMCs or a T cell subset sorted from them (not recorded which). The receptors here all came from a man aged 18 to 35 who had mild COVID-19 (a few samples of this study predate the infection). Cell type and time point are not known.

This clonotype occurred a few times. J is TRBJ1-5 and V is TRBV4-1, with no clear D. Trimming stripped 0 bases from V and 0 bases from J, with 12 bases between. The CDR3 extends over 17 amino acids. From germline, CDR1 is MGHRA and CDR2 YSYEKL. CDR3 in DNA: TGCGCCAGCAGCCAAGACGCGCGGGGAGGTAGCAATCAGCCCCAGCATTTT. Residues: CASSQDARGGSNQPQHF.

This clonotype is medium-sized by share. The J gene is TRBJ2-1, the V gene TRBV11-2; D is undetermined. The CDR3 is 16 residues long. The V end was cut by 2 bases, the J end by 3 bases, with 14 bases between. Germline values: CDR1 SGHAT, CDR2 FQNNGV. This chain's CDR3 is CASSLLSPEYYNEQFF. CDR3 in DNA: TGTGCCAGCAGCTTATTGTCCCCGGAGTACTACAATGAGCAGTTCTTC.

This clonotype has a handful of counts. The CDR3 bases are TGTGCCAGCAGGGAACTAGCGGGGAGAGGGGCCAACGTCCTGACTTTC. Residues: CASRELAGRGANVLTF. The V and J genes are TRBV7-9 and TRBJ2-6; 10 bases align to TRBD2. Trimming took 6 bases from V and 4 from J; bases not matched to a gene: 6. The CDR3 runs 16 residues. CDR1 is SEHNR and CDR2 is FQNEAQ in the germline V gene (reference sequence).

CDR3 nucleotides: TGTGCCAGCAGCAGGACAGGGGAGGATGAAGCTTTCTTT. It specifies CASSRTGEDEAFF. The rearrangement joins TRBV7-9 to TRBJ1-1; 9 bases match TRBD1. The junction had 5 bases not matched to a gene; V was cut back by 5 bases and J by 7 bases. CDR1 is SEHNR and CDR2 is FQNEAQ in the germline V gene (reference sequence). There are 13 residues in the CDR3.

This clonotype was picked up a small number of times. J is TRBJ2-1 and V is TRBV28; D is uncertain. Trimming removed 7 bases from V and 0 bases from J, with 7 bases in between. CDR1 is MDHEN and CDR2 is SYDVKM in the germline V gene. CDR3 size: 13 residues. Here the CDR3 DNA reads TGTGCCAGCATGACCAACTCCTACAATGAGCAGTTCTTC. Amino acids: CASMTNSYNEQFF.

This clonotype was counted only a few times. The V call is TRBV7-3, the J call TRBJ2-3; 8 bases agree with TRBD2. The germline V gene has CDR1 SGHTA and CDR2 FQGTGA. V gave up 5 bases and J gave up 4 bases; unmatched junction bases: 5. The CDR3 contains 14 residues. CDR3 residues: CASSPTGGADTQYF. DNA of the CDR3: TGTGCCAGCAGCCCCACCGGGGGGGCAGATACGCAGTATTTT. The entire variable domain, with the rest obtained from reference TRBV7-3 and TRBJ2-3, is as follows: GAGVSQTPSNKVTEKGKYVELRCDPISGHTALYWYRQSLGQGPEFLIYFQGTGAADDSGLPNDRFFAVRPEGSVSTLKIQRTERGDSAVYLCASSPTGGADTQYFGPGTRLTVL.

The CDR3 DNA sequence: TGTGCCAGCAGCGTAGGGACGGTACTCTCTGGGGCCAACGTCCTGACTTTC. It yields the protein CASSVGTVLSGANVLTF. The chain joins TRBV9 to TRBJ2-6; D unresolved. This CDR3 has 17 residues. CDR1 is SGDLS and CDR2 is YYNGEE in the germline V gene. Trimming removed 0 bases from V and 0 bases from J, with 10 bases in between.

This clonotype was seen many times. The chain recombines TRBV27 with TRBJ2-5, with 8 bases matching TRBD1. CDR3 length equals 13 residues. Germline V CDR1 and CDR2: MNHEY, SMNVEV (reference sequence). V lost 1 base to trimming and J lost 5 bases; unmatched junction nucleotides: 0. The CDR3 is CASSLWDRETQYF. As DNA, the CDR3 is TGTGCCAGCAGTTTATGGGACAGGGAGACCCAGTACTTC.

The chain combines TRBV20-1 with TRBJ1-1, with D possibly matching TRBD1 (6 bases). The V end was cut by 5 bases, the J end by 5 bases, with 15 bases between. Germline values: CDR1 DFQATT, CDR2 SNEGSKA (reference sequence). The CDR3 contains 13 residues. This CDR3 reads CSARQDRETEAFF. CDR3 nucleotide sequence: TGCAGTGCTCGACAGGACAGAGAAACTGAAGCTTTCTTT.

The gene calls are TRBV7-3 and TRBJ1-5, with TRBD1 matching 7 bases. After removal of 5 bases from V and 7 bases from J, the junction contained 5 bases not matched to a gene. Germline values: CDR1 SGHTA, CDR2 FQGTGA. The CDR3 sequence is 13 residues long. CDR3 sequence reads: CASSPDRAQPQHF. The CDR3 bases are TGTGCCAGCAGCCCCGACAGGGCCCAGCCCCAGCATTTT.